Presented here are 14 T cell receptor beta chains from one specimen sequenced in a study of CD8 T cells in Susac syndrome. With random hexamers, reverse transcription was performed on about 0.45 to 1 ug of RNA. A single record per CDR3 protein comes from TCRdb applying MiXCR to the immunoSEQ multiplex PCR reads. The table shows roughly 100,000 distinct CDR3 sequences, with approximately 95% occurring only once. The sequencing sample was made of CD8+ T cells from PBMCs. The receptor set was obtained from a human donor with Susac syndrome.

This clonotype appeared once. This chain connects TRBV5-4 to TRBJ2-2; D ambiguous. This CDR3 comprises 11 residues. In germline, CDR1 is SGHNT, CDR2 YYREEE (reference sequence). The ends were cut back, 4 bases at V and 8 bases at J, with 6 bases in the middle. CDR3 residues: CASSDEGELFF. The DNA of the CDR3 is TGTGCCAGCAGCGACGAAGGGGAGCTGTTTTTT.

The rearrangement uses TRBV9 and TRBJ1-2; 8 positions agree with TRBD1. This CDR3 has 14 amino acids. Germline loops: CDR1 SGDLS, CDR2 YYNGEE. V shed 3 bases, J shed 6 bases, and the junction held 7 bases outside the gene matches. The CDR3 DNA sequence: TGTGCCAGCAGCGAACCAGGGGGCGTCAATGGCTACACCTTC. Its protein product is CASSEPGGVNGYTF.

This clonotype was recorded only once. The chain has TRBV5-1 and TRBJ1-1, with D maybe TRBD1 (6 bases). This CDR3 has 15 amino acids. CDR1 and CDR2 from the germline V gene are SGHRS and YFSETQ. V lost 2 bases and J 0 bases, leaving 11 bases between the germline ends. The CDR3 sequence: CASSFTTGLNTEAFF. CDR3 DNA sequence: TGCGCCAGCAGCTTTACGACAGGCCTGAACACTGAAGCTTTCTTT.

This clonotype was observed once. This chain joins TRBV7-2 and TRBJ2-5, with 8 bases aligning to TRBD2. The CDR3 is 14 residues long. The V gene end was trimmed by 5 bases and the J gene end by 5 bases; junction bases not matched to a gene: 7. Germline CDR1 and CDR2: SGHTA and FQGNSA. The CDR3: CASSPTGGGETQYF. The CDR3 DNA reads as TGTGCCAGCAGCCCGACCGGGGGGGGTGAGACCCAGTACTTC.

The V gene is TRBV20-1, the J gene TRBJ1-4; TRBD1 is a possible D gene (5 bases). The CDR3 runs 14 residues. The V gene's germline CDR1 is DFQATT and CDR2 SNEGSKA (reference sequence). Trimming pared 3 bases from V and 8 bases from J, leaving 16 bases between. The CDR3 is CSASFRGFGEKLFF. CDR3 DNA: TGCAGTGCTAGCTTTCGGGGGTTTGGGGAAAAACTGTTTTTT.

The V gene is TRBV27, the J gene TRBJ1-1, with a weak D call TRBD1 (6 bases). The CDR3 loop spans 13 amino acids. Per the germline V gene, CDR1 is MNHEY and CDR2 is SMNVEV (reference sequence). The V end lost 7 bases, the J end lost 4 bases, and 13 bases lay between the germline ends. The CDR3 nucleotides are TGTGCCAGCATCAGGGGCGGAGGCACTGAAGCTTTCTTT. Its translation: CASIRGGGTEAFF.

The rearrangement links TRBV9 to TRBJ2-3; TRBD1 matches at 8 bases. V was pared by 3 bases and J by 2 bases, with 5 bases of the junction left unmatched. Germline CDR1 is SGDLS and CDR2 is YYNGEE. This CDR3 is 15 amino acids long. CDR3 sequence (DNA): TGTGCCAGCAGCGAGCAGGGGGCTGTCACAGATACGCAGTATTTT. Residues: CASSEQGAVTDTQYF.

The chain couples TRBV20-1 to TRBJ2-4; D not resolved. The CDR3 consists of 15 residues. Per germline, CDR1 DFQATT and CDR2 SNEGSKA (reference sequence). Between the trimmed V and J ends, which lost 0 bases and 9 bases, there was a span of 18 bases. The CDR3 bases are TGCAGTGCTAGAGATGGAGTCTCCCTCCGTGGCATTCAGTACTTC. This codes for CSARDGVSLRGIQYF.

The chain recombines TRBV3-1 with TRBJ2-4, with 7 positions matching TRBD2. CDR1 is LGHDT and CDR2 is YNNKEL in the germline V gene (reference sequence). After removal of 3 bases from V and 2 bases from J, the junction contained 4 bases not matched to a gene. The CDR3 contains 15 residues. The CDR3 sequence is CASSHPSGTKNIQYF. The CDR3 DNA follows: TGTGCCAGCAGCCACCCCAGCGGGACCAAAAACATTCAGTACTTC.

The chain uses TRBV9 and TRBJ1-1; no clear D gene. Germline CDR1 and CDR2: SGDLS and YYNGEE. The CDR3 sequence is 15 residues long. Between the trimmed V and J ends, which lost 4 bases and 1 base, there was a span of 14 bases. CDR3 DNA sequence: TGTGCCAGCAGCAGTAAGAGGGATGGGAACACTGAAGCTTTCTTT. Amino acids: CASSSKRDGNTEAFF.

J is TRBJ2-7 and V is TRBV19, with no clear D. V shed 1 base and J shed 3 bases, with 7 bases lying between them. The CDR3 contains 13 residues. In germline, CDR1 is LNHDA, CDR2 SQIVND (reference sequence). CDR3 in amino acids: CASSIGDHYEQYF. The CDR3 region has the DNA TGTGCCAGTAGTATAGGCGATCACTACGAGCAGTACTTC.

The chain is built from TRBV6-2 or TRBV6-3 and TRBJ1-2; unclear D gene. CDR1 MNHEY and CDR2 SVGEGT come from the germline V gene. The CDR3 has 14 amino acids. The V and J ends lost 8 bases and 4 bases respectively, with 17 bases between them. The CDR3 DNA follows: TGTGCCAGCGCTACCGGAGGGCTCGGCTATGGCTACACCTTC. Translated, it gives CASATGGLGYGYTF.

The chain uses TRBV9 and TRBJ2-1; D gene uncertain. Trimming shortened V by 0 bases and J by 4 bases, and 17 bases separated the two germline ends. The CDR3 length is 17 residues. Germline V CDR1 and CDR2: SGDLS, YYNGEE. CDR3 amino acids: CASSVDPSDVGYNEQFF. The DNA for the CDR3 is TGTGCCAGCAGCGTAGACCCATCCGACGTAGGATACAATGAGCAGTTCTTC.

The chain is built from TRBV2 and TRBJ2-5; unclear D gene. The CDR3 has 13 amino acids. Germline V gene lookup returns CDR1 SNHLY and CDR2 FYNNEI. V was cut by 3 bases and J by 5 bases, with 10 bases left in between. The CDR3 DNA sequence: TGTGCCAGCAGTGACGAGGCTGAGGAGACCCAGTACTTC. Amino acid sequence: CASSDEAEETQYF.